The T cell receptor beta chain described here comes from a study of cytomegalovirus exposure and HLA in healthy donors. Trimming removed 6 bases from V and 9 bases from J, with 16 bases in between. This CDR3 has 13 amino acids. CDR1 is SGHRS and CDR2 is YFSETQ in the germline V gene. The donors, nominally healthy at sampling, likely had unrecorded immune exposures. PCR used 60 Vbeta primers and 13 Jbeta primers. Sequencing used immunoSEQ multiplex PCR; TCRdb keeps in-frame clones, though not all of them. The profile covers around 150,000 clones, with about four fifths appearing a single time and around 3.9% taken by the ten largest.

The material sequenced was PBMCs. The rearrangement links TRBV5-1 to TRBJ1-5; maybe TRBD1 (6 bases). The sequence came from a man in his forties in good health and CMV-seropositive. The CDR3 here is CASKSGETGPQHF. The CDR3, as DNA: TGCGCCAGCAAATCAGGGGAAACGGGGCCCCAGCATTTT.